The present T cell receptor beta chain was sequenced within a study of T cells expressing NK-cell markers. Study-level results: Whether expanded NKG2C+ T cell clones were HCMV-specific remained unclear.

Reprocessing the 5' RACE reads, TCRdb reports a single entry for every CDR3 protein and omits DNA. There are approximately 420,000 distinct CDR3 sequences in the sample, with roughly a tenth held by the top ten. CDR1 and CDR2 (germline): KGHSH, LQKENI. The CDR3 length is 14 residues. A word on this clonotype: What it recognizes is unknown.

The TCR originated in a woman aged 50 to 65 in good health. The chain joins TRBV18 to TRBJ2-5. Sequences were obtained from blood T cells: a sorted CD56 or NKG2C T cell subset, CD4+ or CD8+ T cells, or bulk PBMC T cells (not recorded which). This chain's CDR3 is CASSPKLQQETQYF.